Below, 24 T cell receptor beta chains from the same sample are listed, as sequenced in a study of blood T cell repertoires in COVID-19. TCRdb keeps only in-frame clones here, not all; method: immunoSEQ multiplex PCR. This table holds roughly 190,000 clones, 80% to 85% found once. The sequencing sample was made of peripheral blood. The receptor source for this set is a human donor with acute or convalescent COVID-19. The donor label of this sample is uncertain.

The chain is built from TRBV30 and TRBJ1-3; D unclear. The CDR3 covers 15 residues. Trimming pared 0 bases from V and 1 base from J, leaving 10 bases between. Germline CDR1 is GTSNPN and CDR2 is SVGIG (reference sequence). The CDR3 is CAWSVNKISGNTIYF. In DNA form, the CDR3 reads TGTGCCTGGAGTGTTAACAAAATATCTGGAAACACCATATATTTT. Together with reference TRBV30 and TRBJ1-3, the CDR3 gives the full variable domain: SQTIHQWPATLVQPVGSPLSLECTVEGTSNPNLYWYRQAAGRGLQLLFYSVGIGQISSEVPQNLSASRPQDRQFILSSKKLLLSDSGFYLCAWSVNKISGNTIYFGEGSWLTVV.

Points on this clone: At the DNA level, this CDR3 is encoded by other sequences in the same sample as well. This sequence joins TRBV7-8 and TRBJ2-7; 12 nucleotides line up with TRBD2. CDR3 length equals 15 residues. The trim removed 5 bases at V and 1 base at J, leaving 3 bases unmatched. CDR1 is SGHVS, CDR2 FQNEAQ, per germline. The CDR3 coding sequence is TGTGCCAGCAGCCTTGGGACTAGCGGGTCCTACGAGCAGTACTTC. This encodes CASSLGTSGSYEQYF.

The rearrangement joins TRBV29-1 to TRBJ2-1, with TRBD1 matching over 9 bases. The CDR3 has 15 residues. CDR1 is SQVTM and CDR2 is ANQGSEA in the germline V gene. With 6 bases clipped from V and 5 bases from J, the junction kept 11 bases outside the gene matches. The CDR3 protein is CSVRTGGAKNNEQFF. The DNA for the CDR3 is TGCAGCGTGCGTACAGGGGGCGCGAAAAACAATGAGCAGTTCTTC.

This clone came up once. The genes are TRBV28 and TRBJ1-5; D perhaps matches TRBD1 (6 bases). The CDR3 is 15 residues long. The germline CDR1 and CDR2 sequences are MDHEN and SYDVKM. Trimming cost V 6 bases and J 3 bases, with 15 bases left between them. This chain's CDR3 is CASSPTGTTNQPQHF. CDR3 bases: TGTGCCAGCAGCCCTACCGGGACAACCAATCAGCCCCAGCATTTT.

The rearrangement links TRBV10-1 to TRBJ2-7, with 9 bases identical to TRBD1. With V trimmed by 0 bases and J by 6 bases, 6 bases remained unmatched. The CDR3 length is 15 residues. Germline V gene lookup returns CDR1 WNHNN and CDR2 SYGVQD (reference sequence). The CDR3 region is CASSESGTGKAEQYF. In DNA form, the CDR3 reads TGCGCCAGCAGTGAGTCGGGGACAGGGAAGGCCGAGCAGTACTTC.

V is TRBV20-1 and J is TRBJ2-5; tentative D call: TRBD2 (5 bases). Trimming cost V 6 bases and J 3 bases, with 8 bases left between them. The CDR3 contains 11 residues. In germline, CDR1 is DFQATT, CDR2 SNEGSKA (reference sequence). The DNA for the CDR3 is TGCAGTGCCACGAGGGAAGAGACCCAGTACTTC. Protein: CSATREETQYF.

The V and J genes are TRBV6-5 and TRBJ1-1, with D unresolved. V was cut by 6 bases and J by 3 bases, with 14 bases left in between. From germline, CDR1 is MNHEY and CDR2 SVGAGI. The CDR3 consists of 14 residues. The CDR3 nucleotides are TGTGCCAGCAGGCCACCTCAGAGGGACACTGAAGCTTTCTTT. Translation: CASRPPQRDTEAFF.

This chain joins TRBV5-8 and TRBJ2-1, with 7 bases aligning to TRBD1. The CDR3 runs to 14 residues. With V trimmed by 4 bases and J by 6 bases, 7 bases remained unmatched. The germline gives CDR1 SGHTS, CDR2 YDEGEE. This chain's CDR3 is CASSPRQGGNEQFF. The DNA of the CDR3 is TGTGCCAGCAGCCCTCGACAGGGTGGCAATGAGCAGTTCTTC. Full variable domain (missing parts from reference TRBV5-8 and TRBJ2-1): EAGVTQSPTHLIKTRGQQATLRCSPISGHTSVYWYQQALGLGLQFLLWYDEGEERNRGNFPPRFSGRQFPNYSSELNVNALELEDSALYLCASSPRQGGNEQFFGPGTRLTVL.

The genes are TRBV10-3 and TRBJ1-3; D not resolved. The V end lost 4 bases, the J end lost 4 bases, and 8 bases lay between the germline ends. The CDR3 extends over 13 amino acids. Germline assignment: CDR1 ENHRY and CDR2 SYGVKD. Here the CDR3 reads CAISGERGNTIYF. The CDR3 DNA reads as TGTGCCATCAGTGGGGAGAGAGGAAACACCATATATTTT.

This clone was recorded a few times. V gene TRBV3-1 (or the pseudogene TRBV3-2) combines with J gene TRBJ2-7; possibly TRBD2 for D (6 bases). Germline V lookup: CDR1 LGHDT, CDR2 YNNKEL (reference sequence). The CDR3 consists of 15 residues. Trimming removed 2 bases from V and 0 bases from J, with 11 bases in between. The CDR3 coding sequence is TGTGCCAGCAGCCAAATTATCGGGAGCTCCTACGAGCAGTACTTC. Amino acids: CASSQIIGSSYEQYF.

The V gene is TRBV11-2, the J gene TRBJ1-2, with D tentatively TRBD1 (5 bases). Germline assignment: CDR1 SGHAT and CDR2 FQNNGV. The CDR3 extends over 12 amino acids. Trimming pared 1 base from V and 6 bases from J, leaving 6 bases between. The CDR3 is CASSLGGDGYTF. Written as DNA, the CDR3 is TGTGCCAGCAGCTTAGGGGGGGATGGCTACACCTTC.

This clone occurred once. V gene TRBV10-2 combines with J gene TRBJ2-5; weak D call: TRBD2 (5 bases). The V gene lost 7 bases and the J gene lost 4 bases, with 7 bases spanning the gap. Looked up from germline, CDR1 is WSHSY and CDR2 is SAAADI. This CDR3 region has 11 residues. CDR3: CASTEGETQYF. The CDR3 coding sequence is TGCGCCAGCACCGAGGGAGAGACCCAGTACTTC.

The chain couples TRBV7-9 to TRBJ2-1, with a weak D call TRBD2 (6 bases). There are 18 residues in the CDR3. The V end lost 5 bases, the J end lost 0 bases, and 20 bases lay between the germline ends. Germline-derived CDR1 and CDR2 are SEHNR and FQNEAQ (reference sequence). CDR3 sequence (DNA): TGTGCCAGCAGCCCCGAGGGAGGCTCCTTAAGCTCCTACAATGAGCAGTTCTTC. It translates to CASSPEGGSLSSYNEQFF.

This clone was observed a handful of times. The chain recombines TRBV6-4 with TRBJ2-3; tentatively, D is TRBD2 (5 bases). The V end lost 3 bases, the J end lost 8 bases, and 15 bases lay between the germline ends. Germline CDR1 reads MRHNA; CDR2 reads SNTAGT. The CDR3 spans 14 residues. CDR3 sequence (DNA): TGTGCCAGCAGTGATCGGTCGGGGTTGGGTACGCAGTATTTT. The encoded protein is CASSDRSGLGTQYF.

V gene TRBV28 combines with J gene TRBJ1-5; TRBD1 is a possible D gene (6 bases). Trimming took 3 bases from V and 5 from J, leaving 8 bases between them. CDR3 length equals 13 residues. Germline-derived CDR1 and CDR2 are MDHEN and SYDVKM. The CDR3 DNA is TGTGCCAGCAGTTTGACAGGAGATCAGCCCCAGCATTTT. Translating gives CASSLTGDQPQHF. The variable domain in full, with the rest retrieved from reference TRBV28 and TRBJ1-5, is DVKVTQSSRYLVKRTGEKVFLECVQDMDHENMFWYRQDPGLGLRLIYFSYDVKMKEKGDIPEGYSVSREKKERFSLILESASTNQTSMYLCASSLTGDQPQHFGDGTRLSIL.

The rearrangement joins TRBV19 to TRBJ1-5; 9 nucleotides align to TRBD1. Germline-derived CDR1 and CDR2 are LNHDA and SQIVND (reference sequence). V dropped 9 bases and J dropped 5; count of bases not matched to a gene: 5. The CDR3 contains 13 residues. The CDR3 DNA sequence: TGTGCCAGCAAGGGACAGGGAGATCAGCCCCAGCATTTT. It specifies CASKGQGDQPQHF.

The chain couples TRBV5-8 to TRBJ1-2; 7 nucleotides align to TRBD1. CDR1 and CDR2 (germline): SGHTS, YDEGEE. The CDR3 contains 15 residues. Unmatched junction bases numbered 15, after V lost 6 bases and J lost 7 bases. The CDR3 coding sequence is TGTGCCAGCAACCCTTATGACAGGGACATCTTTGGCTACACCTTC. It translates to CASNPYDRDIFGYTF.

The V call is TRBV6-5, the J call TRBJ2-7, with 7 positions matching TRBD1. V lost 6 bases, J lost 7 bases, and 15 bases stayed unmatched. The CDR3 spans 15 residues. CDR1 is MNHEY, CDR2 SVGAGI, per germline. The CDR3, as DNA: TGTGCCAGCAGAACAGGACAGGATCCGATGGTGGAGCAGTACTTC. Translating gives CASRTGQDPMVEQYF.

The V and J genes are TRBV4-2 and TRBJ1-2, with D possibly being TRBD1 (5 bases). Deletions cut 1 base from V and 8 bases from J, with 17 bases between. The CDR3 contains 15 residues. In germline, CDR1 is LGHNA, CDR2 YNFKEQ. CDR3 in amino acids: CASSQGLPGQGGYTF. CDR3 DNA: TGTGCCAGCAGCCAAGGACTTCCAGGGCAAGGGGGCTACACCTTC.

This chain joins TRBV2 and TRBJ2-6, with D possibly being TRBD1 (5 bases). The CDR3 runs to 16 residues. Germline V gene sequence: CDR1 SNHLY, CDR2 FYNNEI. V was clipped by 7 bases and J by 0 bases, with 13 bases between them. The CDR3 DNA follows: TGTGCCAGCACCCAACTTGACAGCTCTGGGGCCAACGTCCTGACTTTC. Protein sequence: CASTQLDSSGANVLTF.

The chain joins TRBV18 to TRBJ2-6; 8 nucleotides line up with TRBD1. The V segment lost 3 bases and the J segment 0 bases; nucleotides outside the gene matches: 4. This CDR3 has 17 residues. CDR1 KGHSH and CDR2 LQKENI come from the germline V gene. The CDR3 coding sequence is TGTGCCAGCTCACCCAATACAGGGGGCTCTGGGGCCAACGTCCTGACTTTC. Protein product: CASSPNTGGSGANVLTF.

The gene calls are TRBV5-1 and TRBJ1-1; 7 bases align to TRBD1. V was pared by 3 bases and J by 4 bases, with 9 bases of the junction left unmatched. Per the germline V gene, CDR1 is SGHRS and CDR2 is YFSETQ. The CDR3 runs to 15 residues. The DNA of the CDR3 is TGCGCCAGCAGCTCTTCCGGGACAGTCGTCACTGAAGCTTTCTTT. Protein product: CASSSSGTVVTEAFF.

This chain links TRBV28 with TRBJ2-7, with D perhaps TRBD1 (5 bases). CDR1 is MDHEN and CDR2 is SYDVKM in the germline V gene. The CDR3 is 14 amino acids. V dropped 2 bases and J dropped 5 bases, with 13 bases sitting between them. CDR3 sequence reads: CASSLGQGIDEQYF. In nucleotides, the CDR3 is TGTGCCAGCAGTTTAGGGCAGGGTATCGACGAGCAGTACTTC.

This chain connects TRBV6-5 to TRBJ1-2; D uncertain. The CDR3 has 15 amino acids. The ends were cut back, 2 bases at V and 8 bases at J, with 18 bases in the middle. In germline, CDR1 is MNHEY, CDR2 SVGAGI. This CDR3 reads CASSYGGVGPIGYTF. The CDR3 coding sequence is TGTGCCAGCAGTTACGGCGGGGTCGGGCCTATCGGCTACACCTTC.